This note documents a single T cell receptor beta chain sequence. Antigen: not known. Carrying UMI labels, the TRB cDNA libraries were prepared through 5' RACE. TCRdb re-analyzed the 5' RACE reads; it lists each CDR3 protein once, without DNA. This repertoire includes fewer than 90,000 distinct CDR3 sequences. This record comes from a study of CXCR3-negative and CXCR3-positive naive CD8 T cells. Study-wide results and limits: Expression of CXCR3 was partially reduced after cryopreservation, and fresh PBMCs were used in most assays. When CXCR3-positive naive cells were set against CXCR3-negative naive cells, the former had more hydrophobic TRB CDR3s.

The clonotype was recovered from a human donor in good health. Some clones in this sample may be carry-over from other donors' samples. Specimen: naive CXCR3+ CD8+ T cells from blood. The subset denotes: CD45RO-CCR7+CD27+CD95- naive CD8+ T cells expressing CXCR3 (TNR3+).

CDR3 loop: CASSPLLQGRISYEQYF. The chain is built from TRBV27 and TRBJ2-7; as DNA is missing, the TRBD1 call by TCRdb cannot be tested. CDR1 and CDR2 from the germline V gene are MNHEY and SMNVEV (reference sequence). The CDR3 runs to 17 residues.